A selection of T cell receptor beta chains follows, all from one sample in a study of CD8 T cells in Susac syndrome. TCRdb independently ran MiXCR on the immunoSEQ multiplex PCR reads; one entry per CDR3 protein. Here the sample spans 250,000 or so distinct CDR3 sequences, 80% to 95% being singletons. The specimen was CD4+ T cells from PBMCs. Receptors originate from a human donor with multiple sclerosis. CDR3s include the opening cysteine and the closing phenylalanine or tryptophan. The D gene is left open where the match is weak. The size of a clone is reported for some rows only, either as once, few or many, or as a class for expanded clones.

CASSGLTLESTEAFF | TGTGCCAGCAGTGGTTTGACCCTTGAGAGCACTGAAGCTTTCTTT | TRBJ1-1 | . | . | TRBV6-1
CASSVPPVRGTQETQYF | TGTGCCAGCAGTGTGCCCCCAGTGCGGGGGACCCAAGAGACCCAGTACTTC | TRBJ2-5 | . | TRBD2 | TRBV2
CASSLPSSGELFF | TGTGCCAGCAGCTTACCCTCATCCGGGGAGCTGTTTTTT | TRBJ2-2 | . | . | TRBV5-4
CSVHITITGAPGNTIYF | TGCAGCGTCCACATCACTATAACAGGGGCTCCTGGAAACACCATATATTTT | TRBJ1-3 | . | TRBD1 | TRBV29-1
CASSQSGLANTGELFF | TGCGCCAGCAGCCAGTCGGGGCTAGCGAACACCGGGGAGCTGTTTTTT | TRBJ2-2 | . | . | TRBV4-1
CASSLGLSNGDTQYF | TGTGCCAGCAGCTTGGGGCTGAGTAACGGAGATACGCAGTATTTT | TRBJ2-3 | once | . | TRBV5-4
CASSSITGVNTEAFF | TGTGCCAGCAGTTCAATAACAGGGGTGAACACTGAAGCTTTCTTT | TRBJ1-1 | . | TRBD1 | TRBV27
CATWEDSELYGELFF | TGTGCTACGTGGGAGGACAGTGAGCTGTACGGGGAGCTGTTTTTT | TRBJ2-2 | . | . | TRBV19
CASSTTGVATQYF | TGTGCCAGCAGTACGACAGGGGTCGCTACGCAGTATTTT | TRBJ2-3 | . | TRBD1 | TRBV12-3/TRBV12-4
CASSGTGRTEAFF | TGTGCCAGCAGCGGAACGGGACGGACTGAAGCTTTCTTT | TRBJ1-1 | once | . | TRBV9
CSALTDKPLNTEAFF | TGCAGTGCTTTAACGGACAAGCCTCTGAACACTGAAGCTTTCTTT | TRBJ1-1 | . | . | TRBV20-1
CASRQGVARGYEQYF | TGTGCCAGCAGACAAGGGGTGGCCAGGGGTTACGAGCAGTACTTC | TRBJ2-7 | . | . | TRBV28
CASHVGLAGANEQFF | TGTGCCAGCCATGTCGGGCTAGCGGGAGCCAATGAGCAGTTCTTC | TRBJ2-1 | . | TRBD2 | TRBV7-2
CASSQPRLAGGREGEQFF | TGCGCCAGCAGCCAACCCCGACTAGCGGGGGGCCGAGAGGGTGAGCAGTTCTTC | TRBJ2-1 | . | TRBD2 | TRBV4-1
CASSLGEQYF | TGTGCCAGCAGTTTAGGCGAGCAGTACTTC | TRBJ2-7 | once | . | TRBV28
CASSQAGVGGDTEAFF | TGTGCCAGCAGCCAAGCAGGGGTAGGAGGAGACACTGAAGCTTTCTTT | TRBJ1-1 | . | . | TRBV3-1
CASSVQTGTEAFF | TGTGCCAGCAGTGTACAGACAGGAACTGAAGCTTTCTTT | TRBJ1-1 | once | . | TRBV2
CASSPRPAGQGVSGANVLTF | TGCGCCAGCAGCCCTAGGCCGGCGGGACAGGGGGTCTCTGGGGCCAACGTCCTGACTTTC | TRBJ2-6 | . | TRBD1 | TRBV5-1
CASSPQRGTRTDTQYF | TGTGCCAGCAGTCCCCAACGGGGCACCCGCACAGATACGCAGTATTTT | TRBJ2-3 | . | . | TRBV6-1
CASSTGAGELFF | TGTGCCAGCAGCACTGGTGCCGGGGAGCTGTTTTTT | TRBJ2-2 | few | . | TRBV6-6
CASGPPFRDRGTDTQYF | TGTGCTAGTGGTCCCCCCTTCCGGGACAGGGGAACAGATACGCAGTATTTT | TRBJ2-3 | once | TRBD1 | TRBV12-5
CASSLALTSGSPGANVLTF | TGTGCCAGCAGCTTAGCTCTCACTAGCGGGAGTCCCGGGGCCAACGTCCTGACTTTC | TRBJ2-6 | once | TRBD2 | TRBV7-2
CSARDSAGVGKTQYF | TGCAGTGCTAGAGATTCAGCGGGAGTCGGAAAGACCCAGTACTTC | TRBJ2-5 | once | TRBD2 | TRBV20-1
CATSDFPDRGQSDTQYF | TGTGCCACCAGTGATTTTCCGGACAGGGGGCAGTCAGATACGCAGTATTTT | TRBJ2-3 | . | TRBD1 | TRBV24-1
CASSARGAGEQFF | TGTGCCAGCAGTGCTCGGGGGGCGGGTGAGCAGTTCTTC | TRBJ2-1 | . | . | TRBV6-4
CSARDLQRHSEQYF | TGCAGTGCTAGAGATCTACAACGACACAGCGAGCAGTACTTC | TRBJ2-7 | . | . | TRBV20-1
CASSERPDDYGYTF | TGTGCCAGCAGTGAGAGGCCAGACGACTATGGCTACACCTTC | TRBJ1-2 | . | . | TRBV2
CASAGSNQPQHF | TGTGCCAGTGCGGGCAGCAATCAGCCCCAGCATTTT | TRBJ1-5 | . | . | TRBV7-2
CSVGDDGQSNQPQHF | TGCAGCGTTGGTGACGACGGACAGAGCAATCAGCCCCAGCATTTT | TRBJ1-5 | . | . | TRBV29-1
CASSATVYEQYF | TGTGCCAGCAGCGCCACAGTCTACGAGCAGTACTTC | TRBJ2-7 | . | . | TRBV7-8
CATRLDRQNTGELFF | TGTGCCACCAGGTTGGACAGGCAGAACACCGGGGAGCTGTTTTTT | TRBJ2-2 | . | TRBD1 | TRBV15
CASSQQGDVLDTQYF | TGCGCCAGCAGCCAACAGGGGGACGTTTTAGATACGCAGTATTTT | TRBJ2-3 | . | TRBD1 | TRBV5-1
CSASPAGGKRFF | TGCAGTGCCTCCCCAGCGGGAGGGAAGAGGTTCTTC | TRBJ2-1 | . | TRBD2 | TRBV20-1
CASSQGLAGGWNIQYF | TGCGCCAGCAGCCAAGGACTAGCGGGAGGTTGGAACATTCAGTACTTC | TRBJ2-4 | . | TRBD2 | TRBV4-1
CASSNRSSPLHF | TGTGCCAGCAGCAACAGAAGCTCACCCCTCCACTTT | TRBJ1-6 | . | . | TRBV5-4
CASSSGLAGAQEETQYF | TGTGCCAGCAGCTCTGGACTAGCGGGAGCCCAAGAAGAGACCCAGTACTTC | TRBJ2-5 | . | TRBD2 | TRBV5-4
CSVLRTGVMHEQFF | TGCAGCGTTCTTAGGACAGGGGTAATGCATGAGCAGTTCTTC | TRBJ2-1 | . | TRBD1 | TRBV29-1